Sequencing of this TCR beta chain was carried out in a study of sequential checkpoint blockade in melanoma. At the level of the study: Randomization was 1:1 between first-line nivolumab→ipilimumab and ipilimumab→nivolumab.

Ten or more counts support this clone. Sequencing used immunoSEQ multiplex PCR; TCRdb keeps in-frame clones, though not all of them. The sample contains fewer than 30,000 clones, around 77% of which appear only once. Trimming stripped 3 bases from V and 10 bases from J, with 16 bases between. CDR1 and CDR2 (germline): KGHSH, LQKENI. This CDR3 region has 14 residues. Treatment reported: randomized to nivolumab then ipilimumab (arm A) or the reverse (arm B). None of the patients previously received DNA-damaging chemotherapy. This specimen was CD8+ T cells sorted from blood (inferred from file names), taken from a patient given nivolumab and ipilimumab in sequence. The sequence came from a human donor with melanoma. This sequence joins TRBV18 and TRBJ1-5, with D possibly being TRBD1 (5 bases). The CDR3, as DNA: TGTGCCAGCTCACCTCTGACCGACAGACTTCCCCAGCATTTT. Its protein is CASSPLTDRLPQHF.